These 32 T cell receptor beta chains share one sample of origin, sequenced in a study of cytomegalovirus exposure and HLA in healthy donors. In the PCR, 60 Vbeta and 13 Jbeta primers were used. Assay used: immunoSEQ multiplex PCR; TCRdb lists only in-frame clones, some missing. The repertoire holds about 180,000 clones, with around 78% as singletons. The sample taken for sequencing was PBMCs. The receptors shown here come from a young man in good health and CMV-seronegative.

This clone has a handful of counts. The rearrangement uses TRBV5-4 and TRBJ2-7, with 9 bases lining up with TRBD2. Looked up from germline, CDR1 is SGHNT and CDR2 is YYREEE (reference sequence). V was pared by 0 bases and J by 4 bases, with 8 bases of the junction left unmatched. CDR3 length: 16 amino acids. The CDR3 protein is CASSLGVGSGSYEQYF. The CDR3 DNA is TGTGCCAGCAGCTTGGGGGTTGGTAGCGGGAGTTACGAGCAGTACTTC. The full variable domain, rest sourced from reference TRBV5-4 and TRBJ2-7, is ETGVTQSPTHLIKTRGQQVTLRCSSQSGHNTVSWYQQALGQGPQFIFQYYREEENGRGNFPPRFSGLQFPNYSSELNVNALELDDSALYLCASSLGVGSGSYEQYFGPGTRLTVT.

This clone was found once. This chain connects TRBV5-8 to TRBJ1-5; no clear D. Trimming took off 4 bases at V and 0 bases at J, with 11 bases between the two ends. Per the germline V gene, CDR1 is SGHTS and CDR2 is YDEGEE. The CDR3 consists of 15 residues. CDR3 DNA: TGTGCCAGCAGCCCGGAGCTCTATAGCAATCAGCCCCAGCATTTT. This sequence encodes CASSPELYSNQPQHF.

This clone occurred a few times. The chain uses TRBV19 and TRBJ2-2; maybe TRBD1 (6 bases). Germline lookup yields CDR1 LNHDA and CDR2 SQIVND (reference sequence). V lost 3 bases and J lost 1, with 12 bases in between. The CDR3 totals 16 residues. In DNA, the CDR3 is TGTGCCAGTAGTATTTGGTCAGGGGTGAACACCGGGGAGCTGTTTTTT. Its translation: CASSIWSGVNTGELFF.

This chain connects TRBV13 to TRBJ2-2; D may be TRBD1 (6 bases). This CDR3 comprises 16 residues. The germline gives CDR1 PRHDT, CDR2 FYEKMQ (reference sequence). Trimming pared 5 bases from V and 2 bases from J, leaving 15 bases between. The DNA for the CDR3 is TGTGCCAGCAGCCCGGTCCGGACAGACAACACCGGGGAGCTGTTTTTT. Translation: CASSPVRTDNTGELFF.

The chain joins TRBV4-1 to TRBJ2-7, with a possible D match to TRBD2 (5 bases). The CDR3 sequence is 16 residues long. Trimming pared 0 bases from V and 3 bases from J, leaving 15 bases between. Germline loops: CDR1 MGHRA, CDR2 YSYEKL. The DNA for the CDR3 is TGCGCCAGCAGCCAAGATCTCGGGAACCCCATCTACGAGCAGTACTTC. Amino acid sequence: CASSQDLGNPIYEQYF.

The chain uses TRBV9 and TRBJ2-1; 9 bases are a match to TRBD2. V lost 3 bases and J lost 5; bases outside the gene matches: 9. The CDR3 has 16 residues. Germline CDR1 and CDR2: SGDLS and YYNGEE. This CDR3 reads CASSGRGGTPNNEQFF. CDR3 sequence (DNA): TGTGCCAGCAGCGGGCGGGGGGGGACCCCGAACAATGAGCAGTTCTTC.

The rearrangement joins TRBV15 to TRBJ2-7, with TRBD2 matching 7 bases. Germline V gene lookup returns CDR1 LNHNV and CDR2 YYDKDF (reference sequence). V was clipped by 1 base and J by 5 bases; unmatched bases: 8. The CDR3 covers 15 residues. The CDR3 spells CATSRGSTGGNEQYF. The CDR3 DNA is TGTGCCACCAGCAGAGGATCGACGGGAGGAAACGAGCAGTACTTC.

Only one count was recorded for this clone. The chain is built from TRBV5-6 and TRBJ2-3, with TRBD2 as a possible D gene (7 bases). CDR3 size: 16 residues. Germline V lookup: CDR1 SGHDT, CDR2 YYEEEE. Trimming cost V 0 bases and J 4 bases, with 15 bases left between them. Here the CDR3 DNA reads TGTGCCAGCAGCTTGGTACGGGGGGCGAGGTCAGATACGCAGTATTTT. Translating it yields CASSLVRGARSDTQYF.

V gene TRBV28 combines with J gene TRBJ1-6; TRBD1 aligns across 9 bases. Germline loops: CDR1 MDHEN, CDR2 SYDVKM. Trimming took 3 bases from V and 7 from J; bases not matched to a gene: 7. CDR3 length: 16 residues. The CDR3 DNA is TGTGCCAGCAGTTTTTTCTCCGGGACAGGGAATTCACCCCTCCACTTT. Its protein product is CASSFFSGTGNSPLHF. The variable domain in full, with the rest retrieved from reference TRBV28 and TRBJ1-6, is DVKVTQSSRYLVKRTGEKVFLECVQDMDHENMFWYRQDPGLGLRLIYFSYDVKMKEKGDIPEGYSVSREKKERFSLILESASTNQTSMYLCASSFFSGTGNSPLHFGNGTRLTVT.

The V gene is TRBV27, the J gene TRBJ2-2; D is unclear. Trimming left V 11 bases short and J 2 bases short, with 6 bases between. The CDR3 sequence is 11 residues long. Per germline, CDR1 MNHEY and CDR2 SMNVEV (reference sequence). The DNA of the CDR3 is TGTGCCGGCCATAACACCGGGGAGCTGTTTTTT. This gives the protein CAGHNTGELFF.

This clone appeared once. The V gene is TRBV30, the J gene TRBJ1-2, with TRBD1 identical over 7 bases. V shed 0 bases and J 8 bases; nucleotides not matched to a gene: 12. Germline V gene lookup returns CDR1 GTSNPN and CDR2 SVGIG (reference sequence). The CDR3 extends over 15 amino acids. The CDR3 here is CAWSVTRQGVRGYTF. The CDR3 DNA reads TGTGCCTGGAGTGTGACGAGACAGGGAGTTCGGGGCTACACCTTC.

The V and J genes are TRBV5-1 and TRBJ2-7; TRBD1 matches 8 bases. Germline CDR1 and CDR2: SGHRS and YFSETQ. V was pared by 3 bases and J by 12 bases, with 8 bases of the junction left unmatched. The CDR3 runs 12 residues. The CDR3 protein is CASSSTPGTGYF. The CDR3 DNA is TGCGCCAGCAGCTCCACACCCGGGACAGGGTACTTC.

The CDR3 DNA is TGTGCCAGCAGTGAAGCGCGTCTCGGAAACACCATATATTTT. It encodes CASSEARLGNTIYF. The chain links TRBV2 to TRBJ1-3; unclear D gene. Looked up from germline, CDR1 is SNHLY and CDR2 is FYNNEI. The CDR3 loop spans 14 amino acids. V lost 0 bases and J 4 bases, leaving 7 bases between the germline ends.

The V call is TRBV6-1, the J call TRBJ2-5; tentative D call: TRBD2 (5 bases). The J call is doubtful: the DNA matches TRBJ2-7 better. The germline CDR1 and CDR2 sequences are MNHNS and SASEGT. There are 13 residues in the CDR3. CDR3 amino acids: CACQRAPNYEQYF. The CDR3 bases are TGTGCCTGCCAGAGGGCGCCCAACTACGAGCAGTACTTC.

CDR3 amino acids: CATSLTGGASSYNEQFF. The CDR3 bases are TGTGCCACCAGCCTGACAGGCGGTGCGAGCTCCTACAATGAGCAGTTCTTC. The V and J genes are TRBV15 and TRBJ2-1; TRBD1 might be the D (6 bases). CDR1 and CDR2 (germline): LNHNV, YYDKDF (reference sequence). The CDR3 has 17 amino acids. V gave up 5 bases and J gave up 0 bases, with 17 bases separating them.

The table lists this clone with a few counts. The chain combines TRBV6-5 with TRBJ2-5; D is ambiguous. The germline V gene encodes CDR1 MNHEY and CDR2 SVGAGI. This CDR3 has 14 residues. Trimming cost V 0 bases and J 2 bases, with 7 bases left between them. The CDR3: CASSYSSIQETQYF. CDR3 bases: TGTGCCAGCAGTTACTCGTCTATTCAAGAGACCCAGTACTTC.

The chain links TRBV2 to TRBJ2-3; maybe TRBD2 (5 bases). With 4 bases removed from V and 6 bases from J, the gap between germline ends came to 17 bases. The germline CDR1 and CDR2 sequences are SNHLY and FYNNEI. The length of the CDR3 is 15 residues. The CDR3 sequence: CASSVIQRKADTQYF. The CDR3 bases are TGTGCCAGCAGTGTTATCCAGCGGAAAGCCGATACGCAGTATTTT.

The CDR3 DNA reads TGCAGTGCGAAGACTAGCGGGGACTACTTC. Translated: CSAKTSGDYF. The J gene is TRBJ2-4, the V gene TRBV20-1, with TRBD2 matching over 11 bases. The CDR3 is 10 residues long. J gave up 16 bases and V 6 bases, and 5 bases lay outside the gene matches. CDR1 and CDR2 (germline): DFQATT, SNEGSKA (reference sequence).

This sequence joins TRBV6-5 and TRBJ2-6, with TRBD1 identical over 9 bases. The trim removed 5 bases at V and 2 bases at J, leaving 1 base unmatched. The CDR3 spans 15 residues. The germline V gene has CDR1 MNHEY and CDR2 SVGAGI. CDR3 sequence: CASSRQGAGANVLTF. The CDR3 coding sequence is TGTGCCAGCAGTCGACAGGGGGCTGGGGCCAACGTCCTGACTTTC.

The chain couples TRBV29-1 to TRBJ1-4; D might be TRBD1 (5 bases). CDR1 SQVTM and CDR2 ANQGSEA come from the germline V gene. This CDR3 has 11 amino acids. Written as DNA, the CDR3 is TGCGGGGGGGGAAGAAATGAAAAACTGTTTTTT. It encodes CGGGRNEKLFF.

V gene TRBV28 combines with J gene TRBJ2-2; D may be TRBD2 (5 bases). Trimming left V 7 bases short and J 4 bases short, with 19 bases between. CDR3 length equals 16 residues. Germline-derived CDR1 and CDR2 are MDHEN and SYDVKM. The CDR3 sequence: CASIGVSSRATGELFF. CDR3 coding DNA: TGTGCCAGCATTGGAGTTAGTTCGCGGGCCACCGGGGAGCTGTTTTTT. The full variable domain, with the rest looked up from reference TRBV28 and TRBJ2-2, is DVKVTQSSRYLVKRTGEKVFLECVQDMDHENMFWYRQDPGLGLRLIYFSYDVKMKEKGDIPEGYSVSREKKERFSLILESASTNQTSMYLCASIGVSSRATGELFFGEGSRLTVL.

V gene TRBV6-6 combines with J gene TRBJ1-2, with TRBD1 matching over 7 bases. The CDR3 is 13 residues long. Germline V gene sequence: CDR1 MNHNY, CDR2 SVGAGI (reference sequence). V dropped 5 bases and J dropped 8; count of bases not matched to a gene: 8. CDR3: CASSPGQDRGYTF. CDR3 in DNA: TGTGCCAGCAGTCCCGGACAGGATCGGGGCTACACCTTC.

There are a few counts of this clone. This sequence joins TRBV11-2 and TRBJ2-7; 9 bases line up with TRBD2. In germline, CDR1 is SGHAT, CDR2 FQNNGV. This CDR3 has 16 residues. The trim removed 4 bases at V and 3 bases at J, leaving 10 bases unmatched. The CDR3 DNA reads TGTGCCAGCAGCTCGTGGCCCGGGACTAGCTACTACGAGCAGTACTTC. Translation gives CASSSWPGTSYYEQYF.

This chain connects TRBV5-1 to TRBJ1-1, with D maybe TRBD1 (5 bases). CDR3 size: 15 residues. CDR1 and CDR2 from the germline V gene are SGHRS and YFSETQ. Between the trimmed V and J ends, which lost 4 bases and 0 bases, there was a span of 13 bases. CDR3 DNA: TGCGCCAGCAGCCCCGCCGGGGGTATGAACACTGAAGCTTTCTTT. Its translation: CASSPAGGMNTEAFF.

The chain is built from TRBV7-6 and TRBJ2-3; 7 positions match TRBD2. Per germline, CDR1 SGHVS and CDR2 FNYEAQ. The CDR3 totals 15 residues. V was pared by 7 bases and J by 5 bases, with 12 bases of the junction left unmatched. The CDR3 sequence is CASTPEAGEGDTQYF. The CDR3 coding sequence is TGTGCCAGCACCCCAGAGGCCGGGGAGGGAGATACGCAGTATTTT. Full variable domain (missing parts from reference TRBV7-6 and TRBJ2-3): GAGVSQSPRYKVTKRGQDVALRCDPISGHVSLYWYRQALGQGPEFLTYFNYEAQQDKSGLPNDRFSAERPEGSISTLTIQRTEQRDSAMYRCASTPEAGEGDTQYFGPGTRLTVL.

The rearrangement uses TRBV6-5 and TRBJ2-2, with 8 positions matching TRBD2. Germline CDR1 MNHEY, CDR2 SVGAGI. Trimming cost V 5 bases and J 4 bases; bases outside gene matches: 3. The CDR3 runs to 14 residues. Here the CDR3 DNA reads TGTGCCAGCAGTGACGGGACTAGCACCGGGGAGCTGTTTTTT. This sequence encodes CASSDGTSTGELFF.

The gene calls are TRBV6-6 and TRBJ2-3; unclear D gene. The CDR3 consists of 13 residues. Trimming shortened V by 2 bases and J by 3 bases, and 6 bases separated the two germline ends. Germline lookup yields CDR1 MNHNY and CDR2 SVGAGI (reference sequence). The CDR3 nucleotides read TGTGCCAGCAGTTACGTGGCAACAGATACGCAGTATTTT. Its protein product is CASSYVATDTQYF.

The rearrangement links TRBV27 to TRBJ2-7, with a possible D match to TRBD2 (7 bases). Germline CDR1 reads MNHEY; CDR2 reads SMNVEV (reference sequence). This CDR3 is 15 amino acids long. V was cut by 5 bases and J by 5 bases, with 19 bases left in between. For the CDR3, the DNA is TGTGCCAGCAGTCGGGGTGCGGGGGCTATTGACGAGCAGTACTTC. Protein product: CASSRGAGAIDEQYF.

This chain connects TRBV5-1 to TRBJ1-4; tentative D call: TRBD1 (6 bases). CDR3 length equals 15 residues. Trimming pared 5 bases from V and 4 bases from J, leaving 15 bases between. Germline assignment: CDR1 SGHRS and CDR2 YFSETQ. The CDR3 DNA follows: TGCGCCAGCAGTCGAGCAGGGGACTATAATGAAAAACTGTTTTTT. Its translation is CASSRAGDYNEKLFF.

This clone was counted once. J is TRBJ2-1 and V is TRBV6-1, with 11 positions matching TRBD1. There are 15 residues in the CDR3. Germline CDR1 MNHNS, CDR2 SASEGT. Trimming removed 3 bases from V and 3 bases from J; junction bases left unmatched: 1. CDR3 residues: CASSEGTGGYNEQFF. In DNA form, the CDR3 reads TGTGCCAGCAGTGAGGGGACAGGGGGCTACAATGAGCAGTTCTTC.

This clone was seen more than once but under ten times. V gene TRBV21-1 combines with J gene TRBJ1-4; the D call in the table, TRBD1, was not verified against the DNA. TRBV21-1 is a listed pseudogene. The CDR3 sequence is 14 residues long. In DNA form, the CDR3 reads TGTGCCAGCAGCCCGGGACAGGCGCGTGAAAAACTGTTTTTT. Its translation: CASSPGQAREKLFF.

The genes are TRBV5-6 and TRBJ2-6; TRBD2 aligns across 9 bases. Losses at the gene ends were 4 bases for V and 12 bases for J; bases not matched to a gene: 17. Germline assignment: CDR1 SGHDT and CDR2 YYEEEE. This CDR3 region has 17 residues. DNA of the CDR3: TGTGCCAGCAGCCAGGGGGGGAACATGGGACTAGCTGCCGTCCTGACTTTC. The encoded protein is CASSQGGNMGLAAVLTF.